This TCR beta chain comes out of a study of cytomegalovirus exposure and HLA in healthy donors. Study-level background: Just over 80% of 350 to 400 genotyped donors fell in the Caucasian-associated ancestry cluster.

This clone was counted a single time. The CDR3 runs 15 residues. V was pared by 1 base and J by 3 bases, with 9 bases between. The V gene's germline CDR1 is SEHNR and CDR2 FQNEAQ (reference sequence). PCR used 60 Vbeta primers and 13 Jbeta primers. Some clones are missing from TCRdb's copy, which holds only in-frame ones; the method was immunoSEQ multiplex PCR. The sample shows about 140,000 clones, 75% to 90% of them seen only once. The chain joins TRBV7-9 to TRBJ1-4; D remains ambiguous. Sequenced sample: PBMCs. This sequence was found in a female donor in good health and CMV-seronegative. In DNA form, the CDR3 reads TGTGCCAGCAGCTTAGGAGGGATCCCTAATGAAAAACTGTTTTTT. Residues: CASSLGGIPNEKLFF.